This T cell receptor (beta chain) originates from a study of CD8 T cells in ankylosing spondylitis. Study-wide results and caveats: CD8+ by phenotype, disease-linked clones were relatively rare in peripheral blood. Significantly higher representation of disease-linked clones was reported for matched ankylosing spondylitis synovial fluid.

Regarding this clonotype: Its antigen is currently unknown.

In making TCR beta libraries, quantitative 5'-RACE with molecular barcodes was used. MiXCR was run by TCRdb on the 5' RACE reads, yielding one entry per CDR3 protein. The sample includes about 160,000 distinct CDR3 sequences, approximately 9.9% of them seen just once. Germline assignment: CDR1 SGHVS and CDR2 FQNEAQ. The CDR3 runs to 14 residues. V dropped 2 bases and J dropped 1 base, with 6 bases sitting between them. The rearrangement uses TRBV7-8 and TRBJ1-5, with no clear D. The sequenced sample consisted of blood, either unsorted or a sorted T cell fraction (not recorded which). The sequence came from a female donor with ankylosing spondylitis or in good health (not recorded which). DNA of the CDR3: TGTGCCAGCAGCTTATACAGCAGCAATCAGCCCCAGCATTTT. This encodes CASSLYSSNQPQHF.